The following is a T cell receptor (beta chain) sequence with its context. Trimming pared 5 bases from V and 1 base from J, leaving 12 bases between. Germline V lookup: CDR1 SGHTA, CDR2 FQGNSA. This CDR3 contains 15 residues. Profiled with immunoSEQ multiplex PCR; TCRdb holds only in-frame clones, not every one. The sample yields some 6,200 clones, approximately 60% seen once. This sample is part of a study of tissue T cells after allogeneic stem cell transplantation. The chain carries TRBV7-2 and TRBJ2-1; the D gene is possibly TRBD1 (5 bases). The sequence was obtained from a male donor aged 60 or over with lung cancer. Sequencing used tissue from the jejunum, obtained at autopsy. The CDR3 loop is CASSPRQKSYNEQFF. CDR3 DNA sequence: TGTGCCAGCAGCCCTAGACAGAAATCCTACAATGAGCAGTTCTTC.